The present entry profiles one T cell receptor beta chain with its context. In the source study's methods: Filtering differed because ImmunoSEQ produced junction-only sequences that carried no quality scores. Profiling relied on immunoSEQ multiplex PCR, and the TCRdb table lists in-frame clones only, not all of them. That table supplies the V and J calls and clone size; D and trimming were determined from the DNA. The top ten clones hold roughly 1.8% of a sample with 700,000 or so clones, around 72% of them seen once. The study separated CD4+ cells into CD45RA+ naive and CD45RA-negative memory subsets. This entry belongs to a study of shared clonotypes between healthy human individuals. The receptor was isolated from a woman younger than 45 in good health. Material: memory CD4+ T cells sorted from blood. The subset is: CD45RA-negative fraction.

The CDR3 bases are TGCGCCAGCAGCTTGGTAGGATCTAACACCGGGGAGCTGTTTTTT. Its protein is CASSLVGSNTGELFF. J is TRBJ2-2 and V is TRBV5-1; D not certain. In germline, CDR1 is SGHRS, CDR2 YFSETQ. The ends were cut back, 0 bases at V and 2 bases at J, with 8 bases in the middle. This CDR3 spans 15 amino acids.